This passage covers 19 T cell receptor beta chains from one sample sequenced in a study of blood T cell repertoires in COVID-19. Profiling relied on immunoSEQ multiplex PCR, and the TCRdb table lists in-frame clones only, not all of them. Of 300,000 to 400,000 clones in the sample, approximately 88% are singletons; the top ten hold approximately 5%. The specimen sequenced was PBMCs or T cells enriched from blood (not recorded which). All receptors come from a man in his fifties or sixties who had recovered from COVID-19.

The chain recombines TRBV19 with TRBJ1-5; D gene ambiguous. This CDR3 contains 14 residues. With 9 bases removed from V and 7 bases from J, the gap between germline ends came to 19 bases. Per germline, CDR1 LNHDA and CDR2 SQIVND (reference sequence). This CDR3 reads CASRPFEGWQPQHF. The CDR3 nucleotides read TGTGCCAGCCGTCCCTTCGAGGGATGGCAGCCCCAGCATTTT.

The table lists this clone with a few counts. The chain carries TRBV9 and TRBJ2-2; 14 bases fit TRBD2. This CDR3 is built from 18 residues. CDR1 is SGDLS and CDR2 is YYNGEE in the germline V gene. Trimming removed 0 bases from V and 2 bases from J; junction bases left unmatched: 3. The CDR3 spells CASSVVGTSGRNTGELFF. As DNA, the CDR3 is TGTGCCAGCAGCGTAGTTGGGACTAGCGGGAGAAACACCGGGGAGCTGTTTTTT.

The V gene is TRBV2, the J gene TRBJ2-1; D possibly corresponds to TRBD1 (5 bases). CDR1 is SNHLY and CDR2 is FYNNEI in the germline V gene. The CDR3 extends over 11 amino acids. V was pared by 2 bases and J by 15 bases, with 11 bases between. The CDR3 protein is CASSEQGSVFF. CDR3 bases: TGTGCCAGCAGTGAACAGGGTAGTGTGTTCTTC.

This rearrangement joins TRBV6-1 to TRBJ2-1, with 10 nucleotides matching TRBD2. The V gene's germline CDR1 is MNHNS and CDR2 SASEGT. The CDR3 contains 16 residues. V was pared by 1 base and J by 8 bases, with 8 bases of the junction left unmatched. For the CDR3, the DNA is TGTGCCAGCAGTGAAGTTTCTAGCGGGAGTATTTATGAGCAGTTCTTC. It is translated as CASSEVSSGSIYEQFF.

The rearrangement joins TRBV28 to TRBJ2-7; TRBD1 aligns across 10 bases. After removal of 4 bases from V and 3 bases from J, the junction contained 6 bases not matched to a gene. Germline V gives CDR1 MDHEN, CDR2 SYDVKM. This CDR3 spans 15 amino acids. CDR3 sequence reads: CASSSPGTGVYEQYF. CDR3 in DNA: TGTGCCAGCAGTTCACCAGGGACAGGGGTCTACGAGCAGTACTTC.

Concerning this clone itself: The identical CDR3 is also encoded by other nucleotide sequences in the sample. The chain couples TRBV28 to TRBJ2-7, with TRBD2 as a possible D gene (5 bases). Germline V CDR1 and CDR2: MDHEN, SYDVKM. Trimming removed 4 bases at V and 4 bases at J, with 8 bases between. The CDR3 is 12 amino acids. The CDR3: CASSSDSYEQYF. The CDR3 DNA sequence: TGTGCCAGCAGTTCGGACTCGTACGAGCAGTACTTC.

The V call is TRBV1, the J call TRBJ1-5. TRBV1 is a pseudogene. The CDR3 sequence is 18 residues long. The CDR3 region is CTSSPQGWHRGGNQPQHF. The CDR3 coding sequence is TGCACCAGCAGCCCGCAGGGTTGGCACCGGGGGGGCAATCAGCCCCAGCATTTT.

V gene TRBV19 combines with J gene TRBJ2-3, with 16 bases matching TRBD2. Germline assignment: CDR1 LNHDA and CDR2 SQIVND (reference sequence). Trimming removed 5 bases from V and 4 bases from J; junction bases left unmatched: 6. The CDR3 runs 17 residues. CDR3 amino acids: CASSGGLAGGMADTQYF. Here the CDR3 DNA reads TGTGCCAGTAGTGGGGGACTAGCGGGAGGGATGGCAGATACGCAGTATTTT.

This chain connects TRBV21-1 to TRBJ2-1; the table's D call, TRBD1, has no DNA check behind it. TRBV21-1 is described as a pseudogene. This CDR3 is built from 15 residues. The CDR3 sequence: CASSGRQISYNEQFF. The CDR3 DNA is TGTGCCAGCAGCGGGCGACAGATCTCCTACAATGAGCAGTTCTTC.

This clone occurred a few times. Here the CDR3 reads CASSFGVGRGTYEQYF. The CDR3 nucleotides read TGTGCCAGCAGTTTCGGGGTGGGCAGGGGGACCTACGAGCAGTACTTC. The J gene is TRBJ2-7, the V gene TRBV28, with 7 nucleotides matching TRBD1. CDR1 is MDHEN, CDR2 SYDVKM, per germline. This CDR3 is 16 amino acids long. The ends lost 3 bases at V and 2 bases at J; junction bases unmatched: 10.

This clone was picked up a small number of times. The chain links TRBV4-1 to TRBJ2-2; TRBD1 matches 7 bases. This CDR3 spans 16 amino acids. The V gene's germline CDR1 is MGHRA and CDR2 YSYEKL. The V gene end was trimmed by 2 bases and the J gene end by 8 bases; junction bases not matched to a gene: 11. The chain's CDR3 is CASSQPQGMLEGELFF. In DNA form, the CDR3 reads TGCGCCAGCAGCCAACCACAGGGGATGCTGGAGGGGGAGCTGTTTTTT.

In DNA form, the CDR3 reads TGTGCCAGCAGTTACTCCGGGACAGGGAATGAGCAGTTCTTC. Amino acid sequence: CASSYSGTGNEQFF. The V and J genes are TRBV6-2 or TRBV6-3 and TRBJ2-1; 9 bases agree with TRBD1. CDR3 length equals 14 residues. With V trimmed by 0 bases and J by 7 bases, 1 base remained unmatched. Per the germline V gene, CDR1 is MNHEY and CDR2 is SVGEGT.

The chain has TRBV29-1 and TRBJ1-2; 8 bases are a match to TRBD1. There are 13 residues in the CDR3. V shed 5 bases and J 6 bases; nucleotides not matched to a gene: 8. In germline, CDR1 is SQVTM, CDR2 ANQGSEA. The CDR3 loop is CSVRSQGADGYTF. The CDR3 DNA sequence: TGCAGCGTTAGAAGTCAGGGGGCTGATGGCTACACCTTC.

The J gene is TRBJ2-1, the V gene TRBV7-2; TRBD2 aligns across 8 bases. The CDR3 is 14 amino acids. The germline V gene has CDR1 SGHTA and CDR2 FQGNSA. After removal of 4 bases from V and 5 bases from J, the junction contained 4 bases not matched to a gene. The CDR3 protein is CASSSRAGDNEQFF. In DNA form, the CDR3 reads TGTGCCAGCAGCTCACGAGCGGGGGACAATGAGCAGTTCTTC.

This chain uses TRBV6-6 with TRBJ2-1; 7 bases fit TRBD2. Germline V CDR1 and CDR2: MNHNY, SVGAGI (reference sequence). The trim removed 0 bases at V and 5 bases at J, leaving 4 bases unmatched. The CDR3 loop spans 15 amino acids. CDR3 loop: CASSYSTGTNNEQFF. The CDR3 region has the DNA TGTGCCAGCAGTTACTCGACGGGGACTAACAATGAGCAGTTCTTC.

This clone was observed a single time. This chain connects TRBV18 to TRBJ1-2, with D maybe TRBD1 (6 bases). V was trimmed by 4 bases and J by 2 bases, leaving 11 bases between them. From germline, CDR1 is KGHSH and CDR2 LQKENI. CDR3 length equals 14 residues. The CDR3 spells CASSLAQGNYGYTF. The CDR3 DNA is TGTGCCAGCTCACTCGCGCAGGGGAACTATGGCTACACCTTC.

This chain links TRBV27 with TRBJ2-2; 9 nucleotides agree with TRBD2. The germline gives CDR1 MNHEY, CDR2 SMNVEV (reference sequence). With V trimmed by 5 bases and J by 2 bases, 9 bases remained unmatched. This CDR3 spans 17 amino acids. In nucleotides, the CDR3 is TGTGCCAGCAGTCCAAGAAGCGGGAGGCTTAACACCGGGGAGCTGTTTTTT. Encoded protein: CASSPRSGRLNTGELFF.

The sample holds a few counts of this clone. The chain uses TRBV5-5 and TRBJ1-2, with 9 bases that match TRBD1. CDR3 length: 17 residues. After removal of 3 bases from V and 4 bases from J, the junction contained 13 bases not matched to a gene. The V gene's germline CDR1 is SGHKS and CDR2 YYEKEE (reference sequence). The CDR3 nucleotides read TGTGCCAGCAGCTCCACGGAACAGGGGGCTTTATTCTATGGCTACACCTTC. Amino acids: CASSSTEQGALFYGYTF.

V and J are TRBV5-1 and TRBJ1-2; D is uncertain. The V gene's germline CDR1 is SGHRS and CDR2 YFSETQ. CDR3 size: 13 residues. The V gene lost 0 bases and the J gene lost 7 bases, with 10 bases spanning the gap. The CDR3 region is CASSLDDTLGYTF. CDR3 DNA: TGCGCCAGCAGCTTGGATGACACCCTTGGCTACACCTTC.